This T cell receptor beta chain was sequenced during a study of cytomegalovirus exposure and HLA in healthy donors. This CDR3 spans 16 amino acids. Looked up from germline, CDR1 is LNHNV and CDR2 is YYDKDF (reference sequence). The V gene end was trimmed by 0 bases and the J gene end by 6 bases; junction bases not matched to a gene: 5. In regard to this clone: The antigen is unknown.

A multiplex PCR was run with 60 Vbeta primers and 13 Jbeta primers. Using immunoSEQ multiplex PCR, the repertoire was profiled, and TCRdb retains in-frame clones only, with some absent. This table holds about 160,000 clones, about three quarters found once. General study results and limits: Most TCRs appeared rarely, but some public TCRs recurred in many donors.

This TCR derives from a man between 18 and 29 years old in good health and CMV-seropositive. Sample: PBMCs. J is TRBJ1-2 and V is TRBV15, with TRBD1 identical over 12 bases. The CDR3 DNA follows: TGTGCCACCAGCAGAGATTTGGGACAGGGGGCGAATGGCTACACCTTC. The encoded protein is CATSRDLGQGANGYTF.